This TCR beta chain was observed in a study of blood T cells in healthy people across ages. About the research overall: About one barcoded beta molecule per two T cells came from capture by template switching.

Total RNA was isolated from each sample in quantities of at least 5 micrograms. Then a second PCR, running about 6 to 11 cycles, was carried out with a sample-barcoded 5' primer and a J-beta primer mix. All samples yielded 3 million or more CDR3-containing paired-end reads. TCRdb ran MiXCR on the 5' RACE reads and lists one entry per CDR3 protein. The data contain 1.5 million to 2 million distinct CDR3 sequences, over 25% of them singletons. The V and J ends lost 6 bases and 7 bases respectively, with 21 bases between them. The CDR3 contains 15 residues. The germline CDR1 and CDR2 sequences are MNHNS and SASEGT.

This sequence joins TRBV6-1 and TRBJ1-2, with D possibly matching TRBD1 (6 bases). The sequence was obtained from a woman aged 30 to 39 in good health. Sequencing was done on a sample of blood. The CDR3 spells CASRHRGGLGGGYTF. The CDR3 region has the DNA TGTGCCAGCAGACACCGGGGGGGGCTGGGCGGTGGCTACACCTTC.